What follows are 30 T cell receptor beta chains derived from one specimen sequenced in a study of a mutant IDH1 vaccine in newly diagnosed glioma. Data came from immunoSEQ multiplex PCR; TCRdb stores just in-frame clones and leaves some out. The sample holds fewer than 35,000 clones; roughly 77% are singletons and the top ten take 15% to 17%. The time point was: week 35, safety follow-up. Doses comprised 300 ug of mutant IDH1 20-mer peptide each, plus topical imiquimod. No antigen has been assigned to these receptors. The sample in question was PBMCs, obtained from a glioma patient whose treatment included an IDH1 peptide vaccine. The origin of the receptors is a man aged 25 to 40 with glioma.

This clone was counted only a few times. This chain connects TRBV6-5 to TRBJ2-2; 7 positions agree with TRBD1. Germline-derived CDR1 and CDR2 are MNHEY and SVGAGI. The CDR3 has 14 residues. V gave up 6 bases and J gave up 5 bases; unmatched junction bases: 6. CDR3 sequence: CASRGQEVTGELFF. CDR3 DNA: TGTGCCAGCAGAGGACAGGAGGTAACCGGGGAGCTGTTTTTT.

V gene TRBV2 combines with J gene TRBJ2-1; D possibly corresponds to TRBD2 (7 bases). Trimming shortened V by 3 bases and J by 9 bases, and 18 bases separated the two germline ends. The CDR3 contains 15 residues. Germline V gene lookup returns CDR1 SNHLY and CDR2 FYNNEI. CDR3 residues: CASSERGLLAIEQFF. In DNA form, the CDR3 reads TGTGCCAGCAGTGAGAGGGGGTTACTAGCGATTGAGCAGTTCTTC.

The CDR3 loop reads CASSPTPGQGYSYEQYF. CDR3 nucleotides: TGCGCCAGCAGCCCGACGCCGGGACAGGGGTACTCCTACGAGCAGTACTTC. The gene calls are TRBV5-1 and TRBJ2-7; 10 bases map to TRBD1. V lost 4 bases to trimming and J lost 0 bases; unmatched junction nucleotides: 10. There are 17 residues in the CDR3. Germline values: CDR1 SGHRS, CDR2 YFSETQ.

The chain links TRBV7-2 to TRBJ1-5; D might be TRBD1 (5 bases). CDR1 is SGHTA and CDR2 is FQGNSA in the germline V gene. The CDR3 loop spans 18 amino acids. Trimming removed 3 bases from V and 4 bases from J, with 22 bases in between. The CDR3 sequence: CASSFGIERGRGNQPQHF. CDR3 nucleotides: TGTGCCAGCAGCTTCGGGATTGAGAGGGGACGAGGGAATCAGCCCCAGCATTTT.

The chain uses TRBV18 and TRBJ2-3; 10 bases map to TRBD2. J lost 4 bases, V lost 3 bases, and 4 bases had no gene match. This CDR3 comprises 15 residues. CDR1 is KGHSH, CDR2 LQKENI, per germline. As DNA, the CDR3 is TGTGCCAGCTCACCCCTAGCGGGAGTATCAGATACGCAGTATTTT. Translating it yields CASSPLAGVSDTQYF. Together with reference TRBV18 and TRBJ2-3, the CDR3 gives the full variable domain: NAGVMQNPRHLVRRRGQEARLRCSPMKGHSHVYWYRQLPEEGLKFMVYLQKENIIDESGMPKERFSAEFPKEGPSILRIQQVVRGDSAAYFCASSPLAGVSDTQYFGPGTRLTVL.

The chain recombines TRBV10-3 with TRBJ2-2, with TRBD2 matching over 7 bases. This CDR3 has 17 residues. With V trimmed by 3 bases and J by 3 bases, 10 bases remained unmatched. Looked up from germline, CDR1 is ENHRY and CDR2 is SYGVKD. CDR3 residues: CAISDWERDRHTGELFF. CDR3 sequence (DNA): TGTGCCATCAGTGATTGGGAGCGGGATAGACACACCGGGGAGCTGTTTTTT.

The chain carries TRBV2 and TRBJ1-5, with no clear D. CDR1 is SNHLY, CDR2 FYNNEI, per germline. The V and J ends lost 3 bases and 6 bases respectively, with 12 bases between them. The CDR3 runs 14 residues. The DNA for the CDR3 is TGTGCCAGCAGTGAGTCCGGGATCCGTCAGCCCCAGCATTTT. This encodes CASSESGIRQPQHF.

The gene calls are TRBV29-1 and TRBJ1-2; no clear D. Germline V lookup: CDR1 SQVTM, CDR2 ANQGSEA. V was cut by 4 bases and J by 7 bases, with 10 bases left in between. The CDR3 is made up of 11 amino acids. CDR3 bases: TGCAGCGTTGCTATTGGGCCTGGCTACACCTTC. It yields the protein CSVAIGPGYTF.

The chain couples TRBV7-2 to TRBJ1-2, with D possibly being TRBD1 (6 bases). V was cut by 2 bases and J by 6 bases, with 10 bases left in between. Germline CDR1 is SGHTA and CDR2 is FQGNSA. The length of the CDR3 is 13 residues. The CDR3 loop is CASSLTGGDGYTF. DNA for the CDR3: TGTGCCAGCAGCTTAACCGGGGGCGATGGCTACACCTTC.

The V and J genes are TRBV2 and TRBJ2-5; 7 bases align to TRBD1. In germline, CDR1 is SNHLY, CDR2 FYNNEI. With 4 bases clipped from V and 2 bases from J, the junction kept 7 bases outside the gene matches. The CDR3 has 15 residues. The CDR3 nucleotides are TGTGCCAGCAGTGGATCCGGGACAGAACAAGAGACCCAGTACTTC. This encodes CASSGSGTEQETQYF.

CDR3 protein: CASSVMGVVTGELFF. CDR3 DNA sequence: TGTGCCAGTTCAGTAATGGGAGTGGTCACCGGGGAGCTGTTTTTT. This chain links TRBV27 with TRBJ2-2; possibly TRBD2 for D (5 bases). Trimming stripped 9 bases from V and 4 bases from J, with 18 bases between. Per the germline V gene, CDR1 is MNHEY and CDR2 is SMNVEV (reference sequence). The CDR3 runs 15 residues.

This chain uses TRBV4-1 with TRBJ2-1, with 11 nucleotides matching TRBD2. CDR1 is MGHRA, CDR2 YSYEKL, per germline. With V trimmed by 5 bases and J by 5 bases, 14 bases remained unmatched. The CDR3 extends over 18 amino acids. DNA of the CDR3: TGCGCCAGCAGCAAACTCGCCACTAGCGGGGGACGAGACAATGAGCAGTTCTTC. This translates into CASSKLATSGGRDNEQFF.

The chain employs TRBV6-5 and TRBJ2-5; TRBD2 agrees at 7 bases. The V and J ends lost 2 bases and 5 bases, in that order; junction bases with no gene match: 11. This CDR3 comprises 16 residues. Germline values: CDR1 MNHEY, CDR2 SVGAGI. The CDR3 is CASSYGSAGEAETQYF. CDR3 DNA: TGTGCCAGCAGTTACGGGTCTGCGGGAGAAGCTGAGACCCAGTACTTC.

CDR3 DNA sequence: TGTGCCAGCCGCCTTTCTGGCGGATCGAACACTGAAGCTTTCTTT. This codes for CASRLSGGSNTEAFF. This chain joins TRBV11-2 and TRBJ1-1; D uncertain. CDR1 and CDR2 (germline): SGHAT, FQNNGV. Trimming cost V 8 bases and J 1 base, with 17 bases left between them. The CDR3 is 15 amino acids. Filled out from reference TRBV11-2 and TRBJ1-1, the complete variable domain reads EAGVAQSPRYKIIEKRQSVAFWCNPISGHATLYWYQQILGQGPKLLIQFQNNGVVDDSQLPKDRFSAERLKGVDSTLKIQPAKLEDSAVYLCASRLSGGSNTEAFFGQGTRLTVV.

The rearrangement links TRBV5-1 to TRBJ2-7; 11 bases fit TRBD2. The germline CDR1 and CDR2 sequences are SGHRS and YFSETQ. The trim removed 4 bases at V and 2 bases at J, leaving 8 bases unmatched. The CDR3 consists of 16 residues. This CDR3 reads CASSPLSGRAPYEQYF. In DNA, the CDR3 is TGCGCCAGCAGCCCTCTTAGCGGGAGGGCTCCCTACGAGCAGTACTTC.

This chain links TRBV7-8 with TRBJ2-7, with no clear D. The V gene's germline CDR1 is SGHVS and CDR2 FQNEAQ. Trimming shortened V by 0 bases and J by 0 bases, and 9 bases separated the two germline ends. This CDR3 is 15 amino acids long. The CDR3 nucleotides read TGTGCCAGCAGCTTAGCCCAGGCCAGCTCCTACGAGCAGTACTTC. Its translation: CASSLAQASSYEQYF.

This clone was detected only once. The CDR3 sequence is CASSFTWREFIDEQFF. The CDR3 bases are TGCGCCAGCAGCTTTACGTGGCGGGAGTTCATCGATGAGCAGTTCTTC. This chain uses TRBV5-1 with TRBJ2-1, with 7 bases fitting TRBD2. Looked up from germline, CDR1 is SGHRS and CDR2 is YFSETQ. V gave up 2 bases and J gave up 8 bases; unmatched junction bases: 13. The CDR3 is 16 amino acids.

The chain links TRBV10-3 to TRBJ2-7; possibly TRBD2 for D (5 bases). Germline CDR1 and CDR2: ENHRY and SYGVKD. This CDR3 region has 16 residues. V lost 4 bases, J lost 1 base, and 17 bases lay in between. The CDR3 DNA reads TGTGCCATCAGTGGAAGTGGGAGAGGAGGTTCCTACGAGCAGTACTTC. Protein sequence: CAISGSGRGGSYEQYF.

The rearrangement uses TRBV7-9 and TRBJ2-4; D gene ambiguous. The CDR3 contains 13 residues. Germline lookup yields CDR1 SEHNR and CDR2 FQNEAQ (reference sequence). Trimming removed 0 bases at V and 12 bases at J, with 12 bases between. The CDR3 nucleotides are TGTGCCAGCAGCTTAGCCCAACTGAATACTCAGTACTTC. Translated: CASSLAQLNTQYF. The complete variable domain, with remaining parts taken from reference TRBV7-9 and TRBJ2-4, reads DTGVSQNPRHKITKRGQNVTFRCDPISEHNRLYWYRQTLGQGPEFLTYFQNEAQLEKSRLLSDRFSAERPKGSFSTLEIQRTEQGDSAMYLCASSLAQLNTQYFGAGTRLSVL.

The genes are TRBV2 and TRBJ2-2, with unresolved D. Between the trimmed V and J ends, which lost 2 bases and 7 bases, there was a span of 5 bases. CDR3 length equals 12 residues. Germline assignment: CDR1 SNHLY and CDR2 FYNNEI. The CDR3 here is CASSERIGELFF. The DNA of the CDR3 is TGTGCCAGCAGTGAAAGGATCGGGGAGCTGTTTTTT.

The chain employs TRBV7-9 and TRBJ1-2; no clear D gene. The CDR3 consists of 18 residues. V lost 2 bases and J lost 4, with 23 bases in between. Germline lookup yields CDR1 SEHNR and CDR2 FQNEAQ (reference sequence). CDR3 amino acids: CASSLIPHTVGGGYGYTF. The CDR3 coding sequence is TGTGCCAGCAGCTTAATTCCGCACACAGTTGGTGGTGGCTATGGCTACACCTTC.

This clone was recorded only once. V gene TRBV12-5 combines with J gene TRBJ2-7; 7 bases map to TRBD2. Germline assignment: CDR1 LGHNT and CDR2 FRNRAP. CDR3 size: 14 residues. J lost 3 bases, V lost 6 bases, and 8 bases had no gene match. In nucleotides, the CDR3 is TGTGCTAGTGGGCCGGCTAGCGGAAACTACGAGCAGTACTTC. Translation gives CASGPASGNYEQYF. Together with reference TRBV12-5 and TRBJ2-7, the CDR3 gives the full variable domain: DARVTQTPRHKVTEMGQEVTMRCQPILGHNTVFWYRQTMMQGLELLAYFRNRAPLDDSGMPKDRFSAEMPDATLATLKIQPSEPRDSAVYFCASGPASGNYEQYFGPGTRLTVT.

The sample holds one count of this clone. This rearrangement joins TRBV5-1 to TRBJ2-7; the D gene could be TRBD1 or TRBD2 (6 bases each). V gave up 2 bases and J gave up 0 bases, with 12 bases separating them. Germline values: CDR1 SGHRS, CDR2 YFSETQ. The CDR3 loop spans 15 amino acids. CDR3 sequence (DNA): TGCGCCAGCAGCTTAGGCGGGACAACCTCCTACGAGCAGTACTTC. Its translation: CASSLGGTTSYEQYF.

The chain uses TRBV5-1 and TRBJ2-2; no clear D gene. V lost 0 bases and J lost 5, with 8 bases in between. This CDR3 is built from 14 residues. The germline V gene has CDR1 SGHRS and CDR2 YFSETQ. The CDR3 nucleotides read TGCGCCAGCAGCTTGGTAGTCCAAACCGGGGAGCTGTTTTTT. It codes for CASSLVVQTGELFF.

V is TRBV5-5 and J is TRBJ2-7; TRBD2 aligns across 8 bases. The CDR3 covers 15 residues. V gave up 4 bases and J gave up 0 bases; unmatched junction bases: 6. Looked up from germline, CDR1 is SGHKS and CDR2 is YYEKEE (reference sequence). The CDR3 spells CASSHLAGASYEQYF. The CDR3 DNA reads as TGTGCCAGCAGCCACCTAGCGGGCGCCTCCTACGAGCAGTACTTC.

The chain employs TRBV4-1 and TRBJ1-6, with 10 bases identical to TRBD1. Per the germline V gene, CDR1 is MGHRA and CDR2 is YSYEKL. The CDR3 length is 16 residues. J was trimmed by 6 bases and V by 0 bases; bases with no gene match: 2. The CDR3 DNA reads as TGCGCCAGCAGCCAAGAGGGGACAGGGGTTAATTCACCCCTCCACTTT. Its protein product is CASSQEGTGVNSPLHF.

V usage is TRBV6-5 and J usage is TRBJ2-3, with 8 bases lining up with TRBD1. From germline, CDR1 is MNHEY and CDR2 SVGAGI. J gave up 3 bases and V 2 bases, and 4 bases lay outside the gene matches. The CDR3 loop spans 15 amino acids. The CDR3 region has the DNA TGTGCCAGCAGTTACAGGACAGGGCTGACAGATACGCAGTATTTT. Its translation: CASSYRTGLTDTQYF.

The J gene is TRBJ2-1, the V gene TRBV13; possibly TRBD1 or TRBD2 for D (5 bases each). The CDR3 loop spans 13 amino acids. The V end was cut by 2 bases, the J end by 6 bases, with 8 bases between. Germline loops: CDR1 PRHDT, CDR2 FYEKMQ (reference sequence). CDR3 sequence (DNA): TGTGCCAGCAGCTTAAGGGACGGCAATGAGCAGTTCTTC. This translates into CASSLRDGNEQFF.

This clone was recorded once. The chain couples TRBV6-5 to TRBJ2-7; 12 bases are shared with TRBD2. The trim removed 2 bases at V and 5 bases at J, leaving 7 bases unmatched. The germline CDR1 and CDR2 sequences are MNHEY and SVGAGI. The CDR3 length is 16 residues. The chain's CDR3 is CASSYMKLAGGDEQYF. In nucleotides, the CDR3 is TGTGCCAGCAGTTACATGAAACTAGCGGGAGGCGACGAGCAGTACTTC.

This clone was recorded a few times. This chain connects TRBV29-1 to TRBJ1-2; D is perhaps TRBD1 (6 bases). The CDR3 is 13 residues long. V was trimmed by 3 bases and J by 4 bases, leaving 12 bases between them. Germline-derived CDR1 and CDR2 are SQVTM and ANQGSEA. CDR3 DNA: TGCAGCGTTGACCTCAGGGGAATCTATGGCTACACCTTC. Its translation is CSVDLRGIYGYTF.